The following is a TCR beta chain sequence with its context. The table came from immunoSEQ multiplex PCR; TCRdb's copy has only in-frame clones and leaves some out. The sample shows roughly 40,000 clones, around 80% of them seen only once. The sample is drawn from a study of PD-1 blockade in classical Hodgkin lymphoma. Described time point: cycle 4 day 1 (C4D1), after more than five weeks of nivolumab. After autologous stem cell transplantation all patients relapsed, and prior brentuximab vedotin exposure differed between cohorts. Germline CDR1 reads MDHEN; CDR2 reads SYDVKM. The CDR3 contains 16 residues. V was trimmed by 4 bases and J by 2 bases, leaving 16 bases between them.

This chain uses TRBV28 with TRBJ2-3; D possibly corresponds to TRBD2 (6 bases). This sequence was found in a human donor with classical Hodgkin lymphoma. The source material was peripheral blood mononuclear cells (PBMCs), sampled before the fourth cycle of nivolumab. The CDR3 spells CASSSWGVGSTDTQYF. The DNA for the CDR3 is TGTGCCAGCAGTTCCTGGGGGGTGGGATCCACAGATACGCAGTATTTT.